The source of this T cell receptor beta chain is a study of T cells in Graves' hyperthyroidism and ophthalmopathy. About the study: Blood from the periphery was taken at initial diagnosis, before any treatment.

Germline assignment: CDR1 DFQATT and CDR2 SNEGSKA (reference sequence). The CDR3 runs 12 residues. V gave up 5 bases and J gave up 2 bases, with 10 bases separating them. From RNA transcripts, TCR beta CDR3 regions were amplified. TCR CDR3 regions were first amplified by RT-PCR with HTBI primers. MiXCR was run by TCRdb on the multiplex PCR reads, yielding one entry per CDR3 protein. The data contain 350,000 to 400,000 distinct CDR3 sequences, about 14% of them singletons. Recently diagnosed hyperthyroidism of less than 2 months' duration affected patients aged 18 to 65. Sequenced material: blood. The sequence was collected from a woman aged 60 to 75 with Graves' hyperthyroidism. The chain joins TRBV20-1 to TRBJ2-7; D is perhaps TRBD1 (5 bases). CDR3 amino acids: CSARQRPYEQYF. In DNA form, the CDR3 reads TGCAGTGCTCGACAGAGGCCCTACGAGCAGTACTTC.